Sequencing of this TCR beta chain was carried out in a study of cytomegalovirus exposure and HLA in healthy donors. The PCR ran on 60 Vbeta and 13 Jbeta primers. Data came from immunoSEQ multiplex PCR; TCRdb stores just in-frame clones and leaves some out. Of under 170,000 clones in the sample, roughly 63% were seen once. This clone was detected once. Its matching antigen is unknown. Germline CDR1 SGHAT, CDR2 FQNNGV. CDR3 size: 14 residues. J lost 4 bases, V lost 4 bases, and 4 bases had no gene match. Study outcomes and limitations: Across HLA loci, a later analysis found differing TCR association rates, with DRB1 most and HLA-C fewest.

Sequenced: PBMCs. This receptor was obtained from a woman between 55 and 75 years old in good health and CMV-seropositive. The chain combines TRBV11-2 with TRBJ2-1, with TRBD1 identical over 7 bases. CDR3 loop: CASSSGQLYNEQFF. CDR3 in DNA: TGTGCCAGCAGCTCGGGACAGCTATACAATGAGCAGTTCTTC. The full variable domain, its missing parts supplied by reference TRBV11-2 and TRBJ2-1, is EAGVAQSPRYKIIEKRQSVAFWCNPISGHATLYWYQQILGQGPKLLIQFQNNGVVDDSQLPKDRFSAERLKGVDSTLKIQPAKLEDSAVYLCASSSGQLYNEQFFGPGTRLTVL.